This T cell receptor beta chain was identified during a study of blood T cell repertoires in COVID-19. CDR3 length: 12 amino acids. The germline V gene encodes CDR1 MNHEY and CDR2 SVGAGI. Trimming stripped 6 bases from V and 6 bases from J, with 12 bases between. In the original processing: Nucleated cell number was recorded as an estimate derived from reference gene primer amplification. TCRdb's copy holds only in-frame clones and misses some; the assay was immunoSEQ multiplex PCR. V and J calls and clone size are as listed in that table; D and trimming were resolved from the DNA. Found here are around 330,000 clones, 70% to 90% of them singletons; the top ten hold 1.5% to 2%.

J is TRBJ2-7 and V is TRBV6-5; D gene ambiguous. The origin of this receptor is a woman in her 30s with COVID-19, enrolled during active disease. Sample: peripheral blood. Here the CDR3 reads CASRRGEFEQYF. CDR3 sequence (DNA): TGTGCCAGCAGGCGAGGCGAATTCGAGCAGTACTTC.